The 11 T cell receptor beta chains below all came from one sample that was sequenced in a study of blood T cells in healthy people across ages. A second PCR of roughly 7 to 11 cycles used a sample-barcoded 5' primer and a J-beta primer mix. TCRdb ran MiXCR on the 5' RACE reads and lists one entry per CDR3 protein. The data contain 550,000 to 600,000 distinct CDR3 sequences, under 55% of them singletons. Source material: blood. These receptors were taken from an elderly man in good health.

This CDR3 reads CSAREGQLEYNEQFF. CDR3 bases: TGCAGTGCTAGGGAAGGTCAGTTAGAGTACAATGAGCAGTTCTTC. The rearrangement uses TRBV20-1 and TRBJ2-1, with D uncertain. The length of the CDR3 is 15 residues. The V and J ends lost 3 bases and 4 bases respectively, with 16 bases between them. Germline assignment: CDR1 DFQATT and CDR2 SNEGSKA (reference sequence).

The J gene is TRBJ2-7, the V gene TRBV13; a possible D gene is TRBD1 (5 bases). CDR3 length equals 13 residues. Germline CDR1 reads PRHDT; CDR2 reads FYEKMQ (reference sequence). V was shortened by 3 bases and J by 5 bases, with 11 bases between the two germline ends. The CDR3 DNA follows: TGTGCCAGCAGCTTCCGGCCAGGGCACGAGCAGTACTTC. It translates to CASSFRPGHEQYF.

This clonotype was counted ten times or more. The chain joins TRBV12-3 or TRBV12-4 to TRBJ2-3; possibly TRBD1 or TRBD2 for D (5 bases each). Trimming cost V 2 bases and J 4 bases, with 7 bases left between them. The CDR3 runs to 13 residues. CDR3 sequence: CASSLLGADTQYF. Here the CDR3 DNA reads TGTGCCAGCAGTTTATTGGGGGCAGATACGCAGTATTTT.

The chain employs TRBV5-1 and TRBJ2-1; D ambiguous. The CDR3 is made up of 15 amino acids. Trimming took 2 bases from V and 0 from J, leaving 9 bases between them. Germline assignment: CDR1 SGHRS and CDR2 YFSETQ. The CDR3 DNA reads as TGCGCCAGCAGCTTCAGGCCGGGCTCCTACAATGAGCAGTTCTTC. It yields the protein CASSFRPGSYNEQFF.

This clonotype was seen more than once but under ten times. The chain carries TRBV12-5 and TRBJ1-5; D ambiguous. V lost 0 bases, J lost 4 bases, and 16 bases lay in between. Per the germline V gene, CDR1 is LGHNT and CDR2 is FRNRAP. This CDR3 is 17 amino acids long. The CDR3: CASGLVLEDPQNQPQHF. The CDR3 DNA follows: TGTGCTAGTGGTTTGGTCCTCGAGGACCCCCAAAATCAGCCCCAGCATTTT. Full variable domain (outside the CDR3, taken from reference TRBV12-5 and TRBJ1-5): DARVTQTPRHKVTEMGQEVTMRCQPILGHNTVFWYRQTMMQGLELLAYFRNRAPLDDSGMPKDRFSAEMPDATLATLKIQPSEPRDSAVYFCASGLVLEDPQNQPQHFGDGTRLSIL.

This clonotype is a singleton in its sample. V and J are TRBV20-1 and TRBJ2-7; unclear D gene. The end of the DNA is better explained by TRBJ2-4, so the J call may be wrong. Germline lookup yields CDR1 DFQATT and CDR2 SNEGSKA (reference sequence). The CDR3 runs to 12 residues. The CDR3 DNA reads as TGCAGTGCTAGCGAGGTACAAAACATTCAGTACTTC. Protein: CSASEVQNIQYF.

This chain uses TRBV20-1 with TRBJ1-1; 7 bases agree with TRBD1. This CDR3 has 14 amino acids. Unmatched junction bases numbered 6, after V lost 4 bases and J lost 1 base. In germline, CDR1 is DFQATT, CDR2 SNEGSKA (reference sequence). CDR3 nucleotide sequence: TGCAGTGCTACAAGGGGACAGCCGAACACTGAAGCTTTCTTT. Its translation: CSATRGQPNTEAFF.

The CDR3 loop is CSARGTADTQYF. CDR3 sequence (DNA): TGCAGTGCTAGGGGCACGGCGGATACGCAGTATTTT. The chain is built from TRBV20-1 and TRBJ2-3; D gene unclear. The CDR3 is 12 residues long. The germline gives CDR1 DFQATT, CDR2 SNEGSKA (reference sequence). The V end was cut by 3 bases, the J end by 6 bases, with 10 bases between.

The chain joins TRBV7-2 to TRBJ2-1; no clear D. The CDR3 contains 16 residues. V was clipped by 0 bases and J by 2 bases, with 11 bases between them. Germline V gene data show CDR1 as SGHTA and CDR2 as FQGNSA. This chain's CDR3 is CASSLAGRSTYNEQFF. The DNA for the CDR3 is TGTGCCAGCAGCTTAGCTGGCCGGAGTACCTACAATGAGCAGTTCTTC. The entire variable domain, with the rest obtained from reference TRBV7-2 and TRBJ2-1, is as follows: GAGVSQSPSNKVTEKGKDVELRCDPISGHTALYWYRQSLGQGLEFLIYFQGNSAPDKSGLPSDRFSAERTGGSVSTLTIQRTQQEDSAVYLCASSLAGRSTYNEQFFGPGTRLTVL.

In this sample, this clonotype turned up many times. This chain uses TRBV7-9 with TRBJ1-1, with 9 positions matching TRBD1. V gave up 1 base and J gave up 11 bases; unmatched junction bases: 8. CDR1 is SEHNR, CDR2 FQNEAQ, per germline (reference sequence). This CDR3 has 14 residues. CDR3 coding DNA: TGTGCCAGCAGCTTAGAGCTAGACAGGGGGAATGCTTTCTTT. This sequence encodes CASSLELDRGNAFF. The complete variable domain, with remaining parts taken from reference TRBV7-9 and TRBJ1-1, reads DTGVSQNPRHKITKRGQNVTFRCDPISEHNRLYWYRQTLGQGPEFLTYFQNEAQLEKSRLLSDRFSAERPKGSFSTLEIQRTEQGDSAMYLCASSLELDRGNAFFGQGTRLTVV.

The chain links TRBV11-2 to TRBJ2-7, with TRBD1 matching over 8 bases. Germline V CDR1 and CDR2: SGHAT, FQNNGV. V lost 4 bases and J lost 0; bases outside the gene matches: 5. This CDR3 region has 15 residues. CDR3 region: CASSSGQASSYEQYF. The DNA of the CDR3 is TGTGCCAGCAGCTCGGGACAGGCGAGCTCCTACGAGCAGTACTTC.